This is a list of T cell receptor beta chains from one sample in a study of beta chain features in type 1 diabetes. TCRdb keeps only in-frame clones here, not all; method: immunoSEQ multiplex PCR. The table shows 400,000 to 450,000 clones, with approximately 15% occurring only once. The sequenced sample was naive CD4+ T cells from blood. These receptors were obtained from a man aged 25 to 40 in good health. CDR3s include the opening cysteine and the closing phenylalanine or tryptophan. D genes are given only for firm matches. Clone size is stated in some rows and not others, as once, few, many or a class when expanded.

d_gene,abundance,j_gene,v_gene,CDR3aa,CDR3nt
TRBD2,few,TRBJ2-3,TRBV7-9,CASSFGLAGTDTQYF,TGTGCCAGCAGCTTCGGACTAGCGGGTACAGATACGCAGTATTTT
TRBD2,NA,TRBJ2-3,TRBV4-1,CASSQGLAGSGTDTQYF,TGCGCCAGCAGCCAAGGACTAGCGGGAAGTGGCACAGATACGCAGTATTTT
TRBD1,NA,TRBJ1-1,TRBV29-1,CSVALGTVTEAFF,TGCAGCGTCGCGCTAGGGACAGTCACTGAAGCTTTCTTT
NA,few,TRBJ2-1,TRBV15,CATSRDLKGRFNEQFF,TGTGCCACCAGCAGAGATTTAAAAGGGCGGTTCAATGAGCAGTTCTTC
TRBD1,few,TRBJ2-5,TRBV18,CASSPGTVRTQYF,TGTGCCAGCTCACCGGGGACAGTTCGGACCCAGTACTTC
TRBD2,NA,TRBJ2-1,TRBV11-2,CASSGETSWSSYNEQFF,TGTGCCAGCAGCGGAGAGACTAGCTGGAGCTCCTACAATGAGCAGTTCTTC
TRBD1,few,TRBJ2-7,TRBV4-3,CASSQGQGLYEQYF,TGCGCCAGCAGCCAAGGACAGGGCCTCTACGAGCAGTACTTC
TRBD2,NA,TRBJ2-3,TRBV5-1,CASSLAPGPASGDDTDTQYF,TGCGCCAGCAGCTTGGCCCCAGGGCCTGCTAGCGGGGATGACACAGATACGCAGTATTTT
NA,few,TRBJ2-6,TRBV9,CASSVAAGGLSGANVLTF,TGTGCCAGCAGCGTAGCCGCGGGCGGCCTCTCTGGGGCCAACGTCCTGACTTTC
NA,NA,TRBJ2-7,TRBV27,CASSLGTFGEQYF,TGTGCCAGCAGTCTAGGGACTTTCGGCGAGCAGTACTTC
NA,NA,TRBJ1-5,TRBV29-1,CSVEVGAGQPQHF,TGCAGCGTTGAGGTAGGGGCGGGTCAGCCCCAGCATTTT
TRBD1,NA,TRBJ2-1,TRBV9,CASSVASTGNEQFF,TGTGCCAGCAGCGTAGCCTCGACAGGGAATGAGCAGTTCTTC
NA,few,TRBJ2-5,TRBV21-1,CASSAGTGGIETQYF,TGTGCCAGCAGCGCCGGGACAGGGGGTATAGAGACCCAGTACTTC
NA,NA,TRBJ2-5,TRBV25-1,CASSETGLQETQYF,TGTGCCAGCAGTGAGACAGGCCTTCAAGAGACCCAGTACTTC